What follows are 27 T cell receptor beta chains derived from one specimen sequenced in a study of technical replicates of blood from a handful of donors (dated 2017 in TCRdb). Library construction relied on the immunoSEQ multiplex PCR assay. TCRdb limited this immuneACCESS table to in-frame rearrangements with V and J called. A share of clones is missing; checked studies link under half to unresolved V genes, and the rest is unexplained. In all, the sample holds tens of thousands of clones, and around nine tenths of those were seen once. The ten largest clonotypes hold 4.1% of the sample. The sample was PBMCs. The receptors derive from a human donor in good health. Some clones in this sample may be carry-over from other donors' samples.

This chain uses TRBV2 with TRBJ1-1, with 9 positions matching TRBD1. The V segment lost 6 bases and the J segment 0 bases; nucleotides outside the gene matches: 5. CDR1 SNHLY and CDR2 FYNNEI come from the germline V gene. The CDR3 runs 15 residues. CDR3 sequence (DNA): TGTGCCAGCAGAACCGGGACAGGGATGAACACTGAAGCTTTCTTT. This gives the protein CASRTGTGMNTEAFF.

The chain joins TRBV11-1 to TRBJ2-7; a weak D match, TRBD1 (6 bases). V was pared by 5 bases and J by 5 bases, with 16 bases between. The length of the CDR3 is 14 residues. CDR1 and CDR2 from the germline V gene are SGHAT and FQDESV (reference sequence). The CDR3: CASSRLQGRHEQYF. CDR3 DNA: TGTGCCAGCAGCCGGTTACAGGGACGGCACGAGCAGTACTTC.

The sample holds one count of this clone. V and J are TRBV6-5 and TRBJ1-4, with D maybe TRBD1 (6 bases). This CDR3 comprises 15 residues. Deletions cut 4 bases from V and 3 bases from J, with 12 bases between. The germline gives CDR1 MNHEY, CDR2 SVGAGI. The CDR3 region has the DNA TGTGCCAGCAGTTCCGGACAGCCGGCTAATGAAAAACTGTTTTTT. Its protein product is CASSSGQPANEKLFF.

The chain has TRBV6-1 and TRBJ1-5; maybe TRBD1 (6 bases). The germline gives CDR1 MNHNS, CDR2 SASEGT. V lost 6 bases and J lost 1, with 13 bases in between. The CDR3 runs 15 residues. Here the CDR3 DNA reads TGTGCCAGCAGGGCGGACAGAATCAGCAATCAGCCCCAGCATTTT. Translated: CASRADRISNQPQHF.

V usage is TRBV7-2 and J usage is TRBJ1-2, with TRBD1 as a possible D gene (5 bases). The CDR3 is 15 amino acids. Germline-derived CDR1 and CDR2 are SGHTA and FQGNSA. Trimming removed 5 bases at V and 5 bases at J, with 18 bases between. CDR3 region: CASSPGAGRLYGYTF. The CDR3 DNA sequence: TGTGCCAGCAGCCCTGGGGCCGGACGGCTATATGGCTACACCTTC.

The rearrangement joins TRBV6-5 to TRBJ1-5; 7 bases agree with TRBD1. J was trimmed by 6 bases and V by 6 bases; bases with no gene match: 8. CDR3 length: 14 residues. The germline gives CDR1 MNHEY, CDR2 SVGAGI. The CDR3 bases are TGTGCCAGCAGCTTGGGACAGACAAGTCAGCCCCAGCATTTT. It encodes CASSLGQTSQPQHF.

The CDR3 region is CAIRITPGQGGPYEQYF. CDR3 nucleotide sequence: TGTGCCATCAGGATTACTCCGGGACAGGGGGGTCCCTACGAGCAGTACTTC. The V gene is TRBV10-3, the J gene TRBJ2-7; 11 bases are a match to TRBD1. Germline CDR1 ENHRY, CDR2 SYGVKD. The V gene end was trimmed by 6 bases and the J gene end by 2 bases; junction bases not matched to a gene: 12. The CDR3 extends over 17 amino acids.

The chain carries TRBV10-2 and TRBJ1-3; no definite D call. CDR3 size: 15 residues. The germline gives CDR1 WSHSY, CDR2 SAAADI. The germline V and J ends were trimmed by 3 bases and 1 base, with 10 bases remaining between them. The CDR3 sequence is CASSDRRRSGNTIYF. In DNA, the CDR3 is TGCGCCAGCAGTGACAGGAGGAGATCTGGAAACACCATATATTTT.

The chain links TRBV6-5 to TRBJ2-2, with 10 bases lining up with TRBD1. The CDR3 extends over 15 amino acids. V trimming: 4 bases; J trimming: 3 bases; junction bases outside the gene matches: 2. The germline V gene encodes CDR1 MNHEY and CDR2 SVGAGI. In DNA, the CDR3 is TGTGCCAGCAGTTGGGGACAGGGGTACACCGGGGAGCTGTTTTTT. Its protein is CASSWGQGYTGELFF.

V usage is TRBV7-2 and J usage is TRBJ1-2, with TRBD1 identical over 10 bases. The CDR3 spans 14 residues. CDR1 and CDR2 from the germline V gene are SGHTA and FQGNSA. With 5 bases clipped from V and 3 bases from J, the junction kept 3 bases outside the gene matches. The CDR3 DNA reads as TGTGCCAGCAGCCGGGACAGGGGTCACTATGGCTACACCTTC. Translating gives CASSRDRGHYGYTF.

This rearrangement joins TRBV7-9 to TRBJ1-4; D uncertain. Trimming shortened V by 5 bases and J by 10 bases, and 17 bases separated the two germline ends. CDR1 SEHNR and CDR2 FQNEAQ come from the germline V gene (reference sequence). This CDR3 is 14 amino acids long. The CDR3 nucleotides read TGTGCCAGCAGCCCTGACACAGTCATCAGAAAACTGTTTTTT. Translating gives CASSPDTVIRKLFF.

The chain employs TRBV7-3 and TRBJ2-3; tentatively, D is TRBD2 (7 bases). This CDR3 spans 15 amino acids. The V gene lost 5 bases and the J gene lost 4 bases, with 16 bases spanning the gap. Germline-derived CDR1 and CDR2 are SGHTA and FQGTGA. In nucleotides, the CDR3 is TGTGCCAGCAGCCATGGTAGGGGGGGGTCAGATACGCAGTATTTT. As protein: CASSHGRGGSDTQYF.

The genes are TRBV27 and TRBJ1-5, with D perhaps matching TRBD1 (5 bases). Trimming left V 2 bases short and J 5 bases short, with 10 bases between. Germline V CDR1 and CDR2: MNHEY, SMNVEV (reference sequence). The CDR3 has 14 amino acids. In nucleotides, the CDR3 is TGTGCCAGCAGTTTAGGAGGGGCTCATCAGCCCCAGCATTTT. Translated, it gives CASSLGGAHQPQHF.

J is TRBJ1-1 and V is TRBV6-5, with D possibly being TRBD1 (6 bases). The V end lost 5 bases, the J end lost 12 bases, and 16 bases lay between the germline ends. This CDR3 is 12 amino acids long. Germline assignment: CDR1 MNHEY and CDR2 SVGAGI. CDR3 loop: CASSIENREPFF. CDR3 nucleotides: TGTGCCAGCAGTATAGAGAACAGGGAGCCTTTCTTT.

This clone was observed once. The gene calls are TRBV7-9 and TRBJ1-2; 7 bases agree with TRBD1. The CDR3 loop spans 14 amino acids. V was pared by 0 bases and J by 4 bases, with 2 bases of the junction left unmatched. Germline CDR1 and CDR2: SEHNR and FQNEAQ (reference sequence). Here the CDR3 reads CASSLADRSYGYTF. The CDR3 DNA sequence: TGTGCCAGCAGCTTAGCGGACAGGAGCTATGGCTACACCTTC.

This chain connects TRBV5-1 to TRBJ2-2, with D tentatively TRBD2 (6 bases). The CDR3 extends over 15 amino acids. Germline V gene lookup returns CDR1 SGHRS and CDR2 YFSETQ. Trimming stripped 0 bases from V and 6 bases from J, with 12 bases between. CDR3 coding DNA: TGCGCCAGCAGCTTGGACGCGGGGAGCCCCGGGGAGCTGTTTTTT. It encodes CASSLDAGSPGELFF.

The J gene is TRBJ1-5, the V gene TRBV2, with 9 bases identical to TRBD1. The length of the CDR3 is 21 residues. V trimming: 0 bases; J trimming: 0 bases; junction bases outside the gene matches: 15. The germline gives CDR1 SNHLY, CDR2 FYNNEI. DNA of the CDR3: TGTGCCAGCAGTGAAGCGCTTAGGGGTATACCGGACAGGGGTAGCAATCAGCCCCAGCATTTT. Encoded protein: CASSEALRGIPDRGSNQPQHF.

The rearrangement uses TRBV5-8 and TRBJ2-7; 9 bases align to TRBD1. Germline CDR1 SGHTS, CDR2 YDEGEE. V gave up 4 bases and J gave up 5 bases; unmatched junction bases: 13. CDR3 length: 16 amino acids. The CDR3 nucleotides read TGTGCCAGCAGCCCTAGACCAGGACAGGGGAGGAACGAGCAGTACTTC. Protein sequence: CASSPRPGQGRNEQYF.

This sequence joins TRBV2 and TRBJ2-3; TRBD2 aligns across 13 bases. The CDR3 is made up of 16 amino acids. Germline V lookup: CDR1 SNHLY, CDR2 FYNNEI. V trimming: 6 bases; J trimming: 2 bases; junction bases outside the gene matches: 5. As DNA, the CDR3 is TGTGCCAGCAGAGACGGGACTAGCGGGGTCACAGATACGCAGTATTTT. Amino acid sequence: CASRDGTSGVTDTQYF.

The sample holds one count of this clone. The genes are TRBV4-3 and TRBJ2-3, with 14 bases that match TRBD2. Per the germline V gene, CDR1 is LGHNA and CDR2 is YSLEER. V lost 1 base and J lost 3; bases outside the gene matches: 3. The CDR3 totals 17 residues. As DNA, the CDR3 is TGCGCCAGCAGCCAAGGCTGGACTAGCGGGGGGACAGATACGCAGTATTTT. This sequence encodes CASSQGWTSGGTDTQYF.

DNA of the CDR3: TGTGCCAGTAGTAGAGGGACAGGCACCGGGGAGCAGTACTTC. Translating gives CASSRGTGTGEQYF. The chain joins TRBV19 to TRBJ2-7, with 8 nucleotides matching TRBD1. V was clipped by 4 bases and J by 7 bases; unmatched bases: 9. Germline values: CDR1 LNHDA, CDR2 SQIVND (reference sequence). The CDR3 totals 14 residues. The whole variable domain, remainder taken from reference TRBV19 and TRBJ2-7, is DGGITQSPKYLFRKEGQNVTLSCEQNLNHDAMYWYRQDPGQGLRLIYYSQIVNDFQKGDIAEGYSVSREKKESFPLTVTSAQKNPTAFYLCASSRGTGTGEQYFGPGTRLTVT.

The chain combines TRBV7-2 with TRBJ2-1; D unclear. Trimming removed 1 base from V and 9 bases from J, with 7 bases in between. The CDR3 totals 12 residues. Per the germline V gene, CDR1 is SGHTA and CDR2 is FQGNSA. CDR3 sequence: CASSLGLVEQFF. The CDR3 DNA sequence: TGTGCCAGCAGCTTAGGACTTGTTGAGCAGTTCTTC.

The CDR3: CASTGGEKLFF. The CDR3 DNA follows: TGTGCCAGCACAGGGGGGGAAAAACTGTTTTTT. The chain links TRBV27 to TRBJ1-4, with 7 bases fitting TRBD1. The CDR3 totals 11 residues. The J segment lost 8 bases and the V segment lost 7 bases, leaving 1 base of the junction unmatched. Germline assignment: CDR1 MNHEY and CDR2 SMNVEV (reference sequence).

The V call is TRBV18, the J call TRBJ1-3; 9 bases fit TRBD1. Germline assignment: CDR1 KGHSH and CDR2 LQKENI. J was trimmed by 1 base and V by 5 bases; bases with no gene match: 3. CDR3 length: 15 residues. The DNA for the CDR3 is TGTGCCAGCTCATTTGACAGGGGGTCTGGAAACACCATATATTTT. Protein: CASSFDRGSGNTIYF. Combining the CDR3 with reference TRBV18 and TRBJ1-3 gives the whole variable domain NAGVMQNPRHLVRRRGQEARLRCSPMKGHSHVYWYRQLPEEGLKFMVYLQKENIIDESGMPKERFSAEFPKEGPSILRIQQVVRGDSAAYFCASSFDRGSGNTIYFGEGSWLTVV.

This clone was observed once. V is TRBV7-6 and J is TRBJ2-7, with TRBD2 matching over 12 bases. J gave up 9 bases and V 5 bases, and 2 bases lay outside the gene matches. Germline V lookup: CDR1 SGHVS, CDR2 FNYEAQ. The CDR3 runs 12 residues. The CDR3 nucleotides read TGTGCCAGCAGCGAGACTAGCGGGAGGCAGTACTTC. Translation gives CASSETSGRQYF.

V usage is TRBV6-4 and J usage is TRBJ2-1, with 10 bases aligning to TRBD2. CDR3 length: 15 amino acids. The ends lost 0 bases at V and 6 bases at J; junction bases unmatched: 2. Germline CDR1 is MRHNA and CDR2 is SNTAGT. The CDR3 bases are TGTGCCAGCAGTGACTCAGCGGGGGGGCCCAATGAGCAGTTCTTC. This codes for CASSDSAGGPNEQFF.

The chain uses TRBV30 and TRBJ2-7; D remains unclear. The CDR3 runs to 12 residues. Germline CDR1 is GTSNPN and CDR2 is SVGIG (reference sequence). Trimming pared 1 base from V and 5 bases from J, leaving 9 bases between. The CDR3 reads CAWSGLPHEQYF. The CDR3 nucleotides read TGTGCCTGGAGTGGACTCCCCCACGAGCAGTACTTC.